The 26 T cell receptor beta chains in this list originate from one sample, sequenced in a study of T-cell reconstitution after alpha-beta-depleted transplantation in children. Preparation of the TCRbeta library was carried out with unique molecular identifiers. From the PCR reads, TCRdb called clonotypes with MiXCR, one entry per CDR3 protein. The table records 200,000 to 250,000 distinct CDR3 sequences, about a tenth of them present only once. This specimen was PBMCs from the stem cell graft donor, taken from the stem cell graft. These receptors all come from a human donor who donated a stem cell graft to a child with acute lymphoblastic leukemia.

The sample holds a few counts of this clonotype. J is TRBJ2-3 and V is TRBV29-1, with TRBD1 matching over 9 bases. J was trimmed by 5 bases and V by 6 bases; bases with no gene match: 0. The CDR3 runs 11 residues. Germline V CDR1 and CDR2: SQVTM, ANQGSEA. The CDR3 sequence is CSVDRGDTQYF. The CDR3 coding sequence is TGCAGCGTGGACAGGGGAGATACGCAGTATTTT.

There are many counts of this clonotype. This chain uses TRBV5-1 with TRBJ2-6; D perhaps matches TRBD2 (5 bases). The CDR3 extends over 16 amino acids. Germline V gives CDR1 SGHRS, CDR2 YFSETQ. Trimming cost V 4 bases and J 0 bases, with 11 bases left between them. The CDR3 protein is CASSLDWISGANVLTF. The CDR3 DNA reads TGCGCCAGCAGCCTGGACTGGATCTCTGGGGCCAACGTCCTGACTTTC.

There are a few counts of this clonotype. V is TRBV12-3 or TRBV12-4 and J is TRBJ2-5; the D gene is possibly TRBD1 (5 bases). The CDR3 loop spans 13 amino acids. V gave up 6 bases and J gave up 9 bases, with 17 bases separating them. DNA of the CDR3: TGTGCCAGCAGACAGGAGTTCACCTCGGCCCAGTACTTC. Its protein product is CASRQEFTSAQYF.

In its sample, this clonotype was seen many times. The V call is TRBV14, the J call TRBJ2-3, with unresolved D. CDR1 is SGHDN and CDR2 is FVKESK in the germline V gene. Deletions cut 0 bases from V and 6 bases from J, with 19 bases between. The CDR3 is 17 amino acids. CDR3: CASSQDRPGLRRDTQYF. The CDR3 nucleotides are TGTGCCAGCAGCCAAGACCGACCGGGCCTTAGGCGGGATACGCAGTATTTT.

The sample holds a few counts of this clonotype. This sequence joins TRBV27 and TRBJ1-4; D may be TRBD1 (5 bases). Trimming left V 7 bases short and J 7 bases short, with 10 bases between. CDR3 size: 12 residues. In germline, CDR1 is MNHEY, CDR2 SMNVEV (reference sequence). The CDR3 nucleotides read TGTGCCAGCACCGGGGACGGTGAAAAACTGTTTTTT. Its translation: CASTGDGEKLFF. The whole variable domain, remainder taken from reference TRBV27 and TRBJ1-4, is EAQVTQNPRYLITVTGKKLTVTCSQNMNHEYMSWYRQDPGLGLRQIYYSMNVEVTDKGDVPEGYKVSRKEKRNFPLILESPSPNQTSLYFCASTGDGEKLFFGSGTQLSVL.

CDR3 sequence (DNA): TGTGCCAGCAGTGAATTTCCTACGACCGGGGGTAAGGACTATGGCTACACCTTC. Translation: CASSEFPTTGGKDYGYTF. The chain carries TRBV25-1 and TRBJ1-2; D perhaps matches TRBD1 (5 bases). Trimming removed 1 base from V and 3 bases from J, with 21 bases in between. This CDR3 region has 18 residues. CDR1 MGHDK and CDR2 SYGVNS come from the germline V gene.

The CDR3 DNA reads TGTGCCAGCAGCTTGAGACAGGGAGCCAAAAACATTCAGTACTTC. Translating it yields CASSLRQGAKNIQYF. The gene calls are TRBV7-8 and TRBJ2-4, with 7 bases identical to TRBD1. Trimming cost V 3 bases and J 0 bases; bases outside gene matches: 2. CDR1 and CDR2 (germline): SGHVS, FQNEAQ. The CDR3 covers 15 residues. Full variable domain (missing parts from reference TRBV7-8 and TRBJ2-4): GAGVSQSPRYKVAKRGQDVALRCDPISGHVSLFWYQQALGQGPEFLTYFQNEAQLDKSGLPSDRFFAERPEGSVSTLKIQRTQQEDSAVYLCASSLRQGAKNIQYFGAGTRLSVL.

The table lists this clonotype with many counts. CDR3 sequence reads: CASSLALLGGGEQYF. The CDR3 coding sequence is TGTGCCAGCAGCTTAGCTTTGCTTGGGGGCGGCGAGCAGTACTTC. The rearrangement uses TRBV11-2 and TRBJ2-7; perhaps TRBD1 as D (6 bases). Trimming left V 1 base short and J 6 bases short, with 16 bases between. This CDR3 region has 15 residues. Germline CDR1 and CDR2: SGHAT and FQNNGV.

This clonotype has ten or more counts. The chain couples TRBV5-1 to TRBJ2-3; D call uncertain. This CDR3 is 12 amino acids long. The germline gives CDR1 SGHRS, CDR2 YFSETQ. Trimming shortened V by 0 bases and J by 4 bases, and 3 bases separated the two germline ends. The CDR3 reads CASSLESDTQYF. The CDR3 DNA is TGCGCCAGCAGCTTGGAGTCAGATACGCAGTATTTT.

This clonotype came up many times. The V call is TRBV12-3 or TRBV12-4, the J call TRBJ1-1, with D tentatively TRBD1 (5 bases). There are 15 residues in the CDR3. V was shortened by 2 bases and J by 0 bases, with 10 bases between the two germline ends. CDR3 in DNA: TGTGCCAGCAGTTTACAGGGCAACATGAACACTGAAGCTTTCTTT. This encodes CASSLQGNMNTEAFF.

This clonotype was seen repeatedly, ten times or more. The chain carries TRBV5-1 and TRBJ1-1, with 9 bases lining up with TRBD1. The CDR3 loop spans 16 amino acids. V lost 2 bases and J lost 4; bases outside the gene matches: 9. The V gene's germline CDR1 is SGHRS and CDR2 YFSETQ. For the CDR3, the DNA is TGCGCCAGCAGCTTACCCCGGGACAGGGTTAGCACTGAAGCTTTCTTT. Amino acid sequence: CASSLPRDRVSTEAFF.

At least ten counts were recorded for this clonotype. The J gene is TRBJ1-2, the V gene TRBV20-1; 8 bases map to TRBD1. This CDR3 has 16 residues. The germline V gene encodes CDR1 DFQATT and CDR2 SNEGSKA (reference sequence). Trimming took 0 bases from V and 8 from J; bases not matched to a gene: 14. CDR3 amino acids: CSARDPNNPTGVGYTF. CDR3 in DNA: TGCAGTGCTAGAGACCCTAATAATCCGACAGGGGTGGGCTACACCTTC.

The table lists this clonotype with many counts. This rearrangement joins TRBV3-1 to TRBJ2-4; D not certain. Germline loops: CDR1 LGHDT, CDR2 YNNKEL (reference sequence). The V end lost 0 bases, the J end lost 0 bases, and 12 bases lay between the germline ends. The CDR3 is 17 amino acids. The CDR3: CASSQEYSRLAKNIQYF. The CDR3 region has the DNA TGTGCCAGCAGCCAAGAGTACAGCAGACTAGCCAAAAACATTCAGTACTTC.

This clonotype was seen a handful of times. The chain joins TRBV24-1 to TRBJ2-1, with 10 bases lining up with TRBD2. Trimming cost V 3 bases and J 9 bases; bases outside gene matches: 7. Germline V gives CDR1 KGHDR, CDR2 SFDVKD. This CDR3 contains 15 residues. The CDR3 region is CATSDRSRTSGEQFF. The CDR3 DNA is TGTGCCACCAGTGATCGCTCCCGGACTAGCGGTGAGCAGTTCTTC.

This clonotype turned up a few times. The V call is TRBV6-2 or TRBV6-3, the J call TRBJ2-5; D is unresolved. The CDR3 is 12 amino acids. Germline V gene lookup returns CDR1 MNHEY and CDR2 SVGEGT. Trimming shortened V by 2 bases and J by 2 bases, and 3 bases separated the two germline ends. In nucleotides, the CDR3 is TGTGCCAGCAGTTACAATCAAGAGACCCAGTACTTC. It translates to CASSYNQETQYF.

This clonotype occurred a few times. The chain carries TRBV2 and TRBJ1-2; possibly TRBD1 for D (5 bases). The CDR3 has 14 residues. Germline V gives CDR1 SNHLY, CDR2 FYNNEI. V lost 6 bases and J 4 bases, leaving 15 bases between the germline ends. The CDR3 bases are TGTGCCAGCAGGGGGGACTCCAGCGCCTATGGCTACACCTTC. Amino acid sequence: CASRGDSSAYGYTF.

This clonotype appeared once. One end of the junction does not line up with germline, which may come from a read error. The chain uses TRBV5-1 and TRBJ2-1; TRBD1 aligns across 9 bases. The CDR3 has 16 residues. Germline CDR1 SGHRS, CDR2 YFSETQ. CDR3 in amino acids: CASTVGGTGNYNEQFF. CDR3 bases: TGCGCCAGCACCGTGGGTGGGACAGGGAACTACAATGAGCAGTTTTTC.

This clonotype came up many times. The J gene is TRBJ2-1, the V gene TRBV6-2 or TRBV6-3; D assignment may be TRBD1 or TRBD2 (5 bases each). Trimming shortened V by 5 bases and J by 5 bases, and 19 bases separated the two germline ends. CDR3 length: 16 amino acids. Germline values: CDR1 MNHEY, CDR2 SVGEGT. The CDR3 DNA reads TGTGCCAGCAGTCCTAATCCGGGACCCGAGGACAATGAGCAGTTCTTC. Protein product: CASSPNPGPEDNEQFF.

This clonotype was counted at least ten times. The chain joins TRBV5-5 to TRBJ1-4, with 8 bases fitting TRBD1. V shed 4 bases, J shed 4 bases, and the junction held 6 bases outside the gene matches. CDR1 and CDR2 from the germline V gene are SGHKS and YYEKEE (reference sequence). The CDR3 extends over 15 amino acids. The CDR3 sequence is CASSTRTGFNEKLFF. The CDR3, as DNA: TGTGCCAGCAGCACAAGGACAGGGTTTAATGAAAAACTGTTTTTT.

This sequence joins TRBV29-1 and TRBJ2-5; possible D gene TRBD2, 5 bases. Trimming shortened V by 8 bases and J by 3 bases, and 13 bases separated the two germline ends. The CDR3 is made up of 12 amino acids. CDR1 is SQVTM and CDR2 is ANQGSEA in the germline V gene. CDR3 residues: CSLGLAKETQYF. The CDR3 coding sequence is TGCAGCCTTGGGCTAGCTAAAGAGACCCAGTACTTC.

This clonotype was observed many times. The rearrangement uses TRBV11-2 and TRBJ1-1, with no clear D. Trimming took 5 bases from V and 0 from J, leaving 7 bases between them. This CDR3 spans 13 amino acids. Looked up from germline, CDR1 is SGHAT and CDR2 is FQNNGV. The CDR3 sequence: CASSPYMNTEAFF. In nucleotides, the CDR3 is TGTGCCAGCAGCCCATACATGAACACTGAAGCTTTCTTT.

The rearrangement uses TRBV7-2 and TRBJ2-3, with TRBD2 matching 12 bases. In germline, CDR1 is SGHTA, CDR2 FQGNSA. The CDR3 is 14 residues long. J was trimmed by 1 base and V by 8 bases; bases with no gene match: 1. The CDR3 reads CASRLAGGTDTQYF. The CDR3 nucleotides are TGTGCCAGCCGACTAGCGGGGGGCACAGATACGCAGTATTTT.

This clonotype was observed at least ten times. J is TRBJ2-2 and V is TRBV2; no firm D call. Between the trimmed V and J ends, which lost 2 bases and 4 bases, there was a span of 5 bases. Germline V gives CDR1 SNHLY, CDR2 FYNNEI. This CDR3 contains 13 residues. CDR3 loop: CASSETVTGELFF. The CDR3 DNA follows: TGTGCCAGCAGTGAAACGGTCACCGGGGAGCTGTTTTTT.

A few counts support this clonotype. The rearrangement uses TRBV5-5 and TRBJ2-7; D might be TRBD1 or TRBD2, each matching 6 bases. This CDR3 is 16 amino acids long. CDR1 and CDR2 (germline): SGHKS, YYEKEE (reference sequence). The V gene lost 1 base and the J gene lost 0 bases, with 14 bases spanning the gap. The CDR3 DNA sequence: TGTGCCAGCAGCTTGTCGGGGGCCATGAGCTCCTACGAGCAGTACTTC. Its protein is CASSLSGAMSSYEQYF.

This clonotype has ten or more counts. This chain uses TRBV12-3 or TRBV12-4 with TRBJ1-1, with D possibly being TRBD1 (6 bases). Trimming pared 2 bases from V and 6 bases from J, leaving 7 bases between. This CDR3 contains 12 residues. The chain's CDR3 is CASSLQGPEAFF. The CDR3 bases are TGTGCCAGCAGTTTACAGGGGCCTGAAGCTTTCTTT.

This clonotype was recorded at least ten times. The chain carries TRBV7-9 and TRBJ2-1; D unclear. Germline-derived CDR1 and CDR2 are SEHNR and FQNEAQ (reference sequence). CDR3 length: 13 residues. Trimming cost V 5 bases and J 8 bases, with 13 bases left between them. CDR3 sequence: CASSPDPGDEQFF. The CDR3 coding sequence is TGTGCCAGCAGCCCCGACCCGGGCGATGAGCAGTTCTTC.